This T cell receptor (beta chain) stems from a study of cytomegalovirus exposure and HLA in healthy donors. The study, taken as a whole, reports: Whilst most TCR sequences proved rare, a subset of public TCRs occurred across many donors.

With regard to this clone: No antigen is known for it.

PCR used 60 Vbeta primers and 13 Jbeta primers. Clones were sequenced by immunoSEQ multiplex PCR, and TCRdb holds only the in-frame ones, with some missing. In all, the sample yields about 130,000 clones. The ends were cut back, 2 bases at V and 4 bases at J, with 13 bases in the middle. CDR1 is PRHDT, CDR2 FYEKMQ, per germline (reference sequence). This CDR3 region has 15 residues. Specimen: PBMCs. The chain recombines TRBV13 with TRBJ2-3; D is uncertain. This sequence originates from a man aged 30 to 45 in good health and CMV-seronegative. The CDR3 DNA is TGTGCCAGCAGCTTACGCGAGAGGCATCCAGATACGCAGTATTTT. Translation: CASSLRERHPDTQYF.